This T cell receptor beta chain came from a study of sequential checkpoint blockade in melanoma. Looking at the study overall: Arm A got nivolumab then ipilimumab; arm B the reverse, 1:1.

The sample's treatment: randomized to nivolumab then ipilimumab (arm A) or the reverse (arm B). DNA-damaging chemotherapy had not been given to any patient beforehand. Sorted cells were live CD3+CD8+, lacking CD19 and CD56, from PBMCs. Using immunoSEQ multiplex PCR, the repertoire was profiled, and TCRdb retains in-frame clones only, with some absent. Seen here are under 9,500 clones, 57% observed once, and the top ten hold over 35%. Sample share makes this clone medium-sized. Trimming cost V 3 bases and J 6 bases, with 12 bases left between them. Germline assignment: CDR1 MRHNA and CDR2 SNTAGT. CDR3 length: 14 amino acids.

The chain combines TRBV6-4 with TRBJ2-1, with a possible D match to TRBD1 (6 bases). Material: CD8+ T cells sorted from blood (inferred from file names), obtained from a patient given nivolumab and ipilimumab in sequence. The sequence came from a human donor with melanoma. In DNA form, the CDR3 reads TGTGCCAGCAGTGAGGGGCAGGGGAGCAATGAGCAGTTCTTC. It encodes CASSEGQGSNEQFF.